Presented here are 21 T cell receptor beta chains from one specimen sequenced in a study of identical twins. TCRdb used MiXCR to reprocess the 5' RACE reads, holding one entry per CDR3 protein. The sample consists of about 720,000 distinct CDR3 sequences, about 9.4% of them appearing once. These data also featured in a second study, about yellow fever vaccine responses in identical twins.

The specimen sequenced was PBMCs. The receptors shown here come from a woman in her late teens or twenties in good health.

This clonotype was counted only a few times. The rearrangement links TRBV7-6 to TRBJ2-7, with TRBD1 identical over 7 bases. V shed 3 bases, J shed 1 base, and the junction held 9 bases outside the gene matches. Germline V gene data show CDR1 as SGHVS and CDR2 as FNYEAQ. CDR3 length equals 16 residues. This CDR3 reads CASSLAPGQTSYEQYF. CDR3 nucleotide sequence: TGTGCCAGCAGCTTGGCCCCGGGACAGACATCCTACGAGCAGTACTTC.

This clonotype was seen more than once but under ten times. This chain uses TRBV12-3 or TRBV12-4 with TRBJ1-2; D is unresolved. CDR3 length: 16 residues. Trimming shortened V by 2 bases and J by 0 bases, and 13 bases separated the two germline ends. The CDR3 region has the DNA TGTGCCAGCAGTTTAACTACCTGGGTTTCTAACTATGGCTACACCTTC. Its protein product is CASSLTTWVSNYGYTF.

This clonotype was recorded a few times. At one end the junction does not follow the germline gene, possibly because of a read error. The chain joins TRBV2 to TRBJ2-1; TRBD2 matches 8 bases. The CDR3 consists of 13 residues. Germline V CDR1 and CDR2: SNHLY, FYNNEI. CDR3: CASSEISAGGELF. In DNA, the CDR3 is TGTGCCAGCAGTGAGATCTCGGCGGGGGGCGAACTATTC.

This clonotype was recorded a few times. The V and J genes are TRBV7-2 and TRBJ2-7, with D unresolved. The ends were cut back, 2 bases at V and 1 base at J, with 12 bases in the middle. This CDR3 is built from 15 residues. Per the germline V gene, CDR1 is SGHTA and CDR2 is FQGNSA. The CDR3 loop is CASSLLRTPSYEQYF. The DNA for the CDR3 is TGTGCCAGCAGCTTACTACGGACCCCTTCCTACGAGCAGTACTTC. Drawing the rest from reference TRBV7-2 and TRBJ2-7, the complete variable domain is GAGVSQSPSNKVTEKGKDVELRCDPISGHTALYWYRQSLGQGLEFLIYFQGNSAPDKSGLPSDRFSAERTGGSVSTLTIQRTQQEDSAVYLCASSLLRTPSYEQYFGPGTRLTVT.

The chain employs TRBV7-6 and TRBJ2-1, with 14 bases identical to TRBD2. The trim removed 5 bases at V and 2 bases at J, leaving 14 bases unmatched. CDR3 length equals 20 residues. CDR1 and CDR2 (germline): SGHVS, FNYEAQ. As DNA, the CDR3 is TGTGCCAGCAGCCCTCGACTAGCGGGAGGGCCCTGGGGCCCCTACAATGAGCAGTTCTTC. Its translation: CASSPRLAGGPWGPYNEQFF.

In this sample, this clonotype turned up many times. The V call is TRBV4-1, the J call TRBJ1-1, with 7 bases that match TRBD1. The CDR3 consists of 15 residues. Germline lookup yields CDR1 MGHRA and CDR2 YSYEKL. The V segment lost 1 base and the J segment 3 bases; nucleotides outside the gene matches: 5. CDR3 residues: CASSQGGGGYTEAFF. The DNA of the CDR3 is TGCGCCAGCAGCCAAGGTGGAGGGGGCTACACTGAAGCTTTCTTT.

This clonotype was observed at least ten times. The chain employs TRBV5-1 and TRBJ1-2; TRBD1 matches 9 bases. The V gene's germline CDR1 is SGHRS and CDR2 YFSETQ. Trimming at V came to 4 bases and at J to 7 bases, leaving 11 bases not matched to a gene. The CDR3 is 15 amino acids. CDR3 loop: CASSLANGDRAGYTF. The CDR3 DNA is TGCGCCAGCAGCCTTGCGAACGGGGACAGGGCTGGCTACACCTTC.

The CDR3 here is CSVEDTGTGKETQYF. CDR3 nucleotide sequence: TGCAGCGTTGAAGATACCGGGACAGGGAAAGAGACCCAGTACTTC. V usage is TRBV29-1 and J usage is TRBJ2-5, with TRBD1 matching 9 bases. Germline CDR1 SQVTM, CDR2 ANQGSEA. The CDR3 loop spans 15 amino acids. The junction had 5 bases not matched to a gene; V was cut back by 0 bases and J by 3 bases.

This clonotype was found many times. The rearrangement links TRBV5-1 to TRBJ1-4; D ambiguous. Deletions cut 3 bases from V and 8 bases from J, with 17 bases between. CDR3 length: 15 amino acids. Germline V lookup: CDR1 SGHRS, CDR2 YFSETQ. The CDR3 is CASSSGRTQGEKLFF. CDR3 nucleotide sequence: TGCGCCAGCAGCTCAGGACGGACCCAAGGAGAAAAACTGTTTTTT.

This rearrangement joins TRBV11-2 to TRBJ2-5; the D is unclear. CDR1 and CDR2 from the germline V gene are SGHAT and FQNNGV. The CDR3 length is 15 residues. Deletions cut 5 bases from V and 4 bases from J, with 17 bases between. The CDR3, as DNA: TGTGCCAGCAGCAGTAGTAAGGGTCGCTCAGAGACCCAGTACTTC. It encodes CASSSSKGRSETQYF.

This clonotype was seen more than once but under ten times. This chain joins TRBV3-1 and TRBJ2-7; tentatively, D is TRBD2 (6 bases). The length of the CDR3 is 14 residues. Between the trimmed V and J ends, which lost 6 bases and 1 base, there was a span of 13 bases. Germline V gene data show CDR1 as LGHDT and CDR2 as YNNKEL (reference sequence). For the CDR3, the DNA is TGTGCCAGCAGTCGGGACTTTATATCCTACGAGCAGTACTTC. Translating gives CASSRDFISYEQYF.

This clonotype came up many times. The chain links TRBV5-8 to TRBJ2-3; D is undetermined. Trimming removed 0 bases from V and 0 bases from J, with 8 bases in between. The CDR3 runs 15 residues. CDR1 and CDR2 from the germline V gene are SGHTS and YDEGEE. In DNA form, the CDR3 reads TGTGCCAGCAGCTTGGGGGCGGCTAGCACAGATACGCAGTATTTT. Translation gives CASSLGAASTDTQYF.

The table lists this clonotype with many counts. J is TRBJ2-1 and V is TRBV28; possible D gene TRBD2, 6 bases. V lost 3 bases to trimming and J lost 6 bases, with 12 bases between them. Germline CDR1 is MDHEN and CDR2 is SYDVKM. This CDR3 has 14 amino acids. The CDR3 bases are TGTGCCAGCAGTTTTTCTGGGGGGAGCAATGAGCAGTTCTTC. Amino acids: CASSFSGGSNEQFF.

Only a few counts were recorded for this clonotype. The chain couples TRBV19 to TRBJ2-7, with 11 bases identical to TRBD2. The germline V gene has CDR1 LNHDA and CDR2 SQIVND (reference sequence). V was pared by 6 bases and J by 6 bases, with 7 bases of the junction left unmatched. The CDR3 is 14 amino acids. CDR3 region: CASSSSGRASEQYF. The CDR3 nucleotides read TGTGCCAGTAGCAGTAGCGGGAGGGCGAGCGAGCAGTACTTC.

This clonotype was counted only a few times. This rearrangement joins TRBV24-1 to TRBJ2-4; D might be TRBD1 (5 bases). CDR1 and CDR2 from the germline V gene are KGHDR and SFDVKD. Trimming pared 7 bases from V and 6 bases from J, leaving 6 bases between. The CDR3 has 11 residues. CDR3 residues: CATSTGNIQYF. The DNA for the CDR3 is TGTGCCACCAGCACAGGAAACATTCAGTACTTC.

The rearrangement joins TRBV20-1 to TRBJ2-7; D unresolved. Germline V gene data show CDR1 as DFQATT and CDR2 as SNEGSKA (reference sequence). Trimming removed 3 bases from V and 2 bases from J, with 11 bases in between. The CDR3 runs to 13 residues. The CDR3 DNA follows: TGCAGTGCTAGGTCTGGCAGTACCTACGAGCAGTACTTC. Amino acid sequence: CSARSGSTYEQYF.

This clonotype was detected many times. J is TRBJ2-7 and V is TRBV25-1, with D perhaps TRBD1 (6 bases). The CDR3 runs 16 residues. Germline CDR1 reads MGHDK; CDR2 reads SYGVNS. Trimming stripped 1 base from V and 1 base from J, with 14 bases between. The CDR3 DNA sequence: TGTGCCAGCAGTGAATCGGGCAGGGGTGTATCCTACGAGCAGTACTTC. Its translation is CASSESGRGVSYEQYF.

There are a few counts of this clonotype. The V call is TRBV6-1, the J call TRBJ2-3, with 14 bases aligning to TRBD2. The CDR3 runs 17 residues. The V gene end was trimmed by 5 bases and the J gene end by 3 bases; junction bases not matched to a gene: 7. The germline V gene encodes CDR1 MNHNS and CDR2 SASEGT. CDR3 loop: CASSQRTSGGRTDTQYF. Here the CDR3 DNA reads TGTGCCAGCAGTCAAAGGACTAGCGGGGGGCGGACAGATACGCAGTATTTT.

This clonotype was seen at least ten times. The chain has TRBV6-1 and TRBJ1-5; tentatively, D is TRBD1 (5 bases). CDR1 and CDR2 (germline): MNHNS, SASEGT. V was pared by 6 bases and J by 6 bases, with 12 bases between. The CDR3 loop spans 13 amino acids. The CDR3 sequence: CASRRGTGQPQHF. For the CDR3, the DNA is TGTGCCAGCAGGAGGGGAACTGGTCAGCCCCAGCATTTT.

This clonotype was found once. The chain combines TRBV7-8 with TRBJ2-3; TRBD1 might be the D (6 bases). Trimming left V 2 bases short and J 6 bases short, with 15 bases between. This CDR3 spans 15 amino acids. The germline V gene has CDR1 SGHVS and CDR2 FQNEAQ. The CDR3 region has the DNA TGTGCCAGCAGCTTATCGGACAGTACGGCGGATACGCAGTATTTT. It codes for CASSLSDSTADTQYF.

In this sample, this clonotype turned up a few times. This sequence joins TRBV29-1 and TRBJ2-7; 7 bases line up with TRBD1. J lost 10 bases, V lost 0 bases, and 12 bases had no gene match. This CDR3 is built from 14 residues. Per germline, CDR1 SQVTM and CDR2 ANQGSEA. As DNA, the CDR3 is TGCAGCGTTGAAGATTGGACAGGCTCCAAATCTCAGTACTTC. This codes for CSVEDWTGSKSQYF.